One sample yielded the 2 T cell receptor beta chains listed below, sequenced in a study of shared clonotypes between healthy human individuals. In the naive CD8 group, cells lacked CD45RO and were positively selected for CCR7, so terminally differentiated effector memory CD45RA+ cells were left out. Data came from immunoSEQ multiplex PCR; TCRdb stores just in-frame clones and leaves some out. Among 2 million to 2.5 million clones listed, roughly 94% were seen once. Sequenced: naive CD8+ T cells sorted from blood. The source is a man between 18 and 29 years old in good health.

The chain combines TRBV27 with TRBJ2-1; a possible D gene is TRBD1 (6 bases). CDR3 length: 12 residues. CDR1 is MNHEY, CDR2 SMNVEV, per germline (reference sequence). V lost 4 bases, J lost 11 bases, and 12 bases lay in between. The CDR3 spells CASSSRQDQQFF. CDR3 DNA: TGTGCCAGCAGTTCAAGACAGGATCAGCAGTTCTTC.

This chain links TRBV7-9 with TRBJ1-1, with D possibly being TRBD1 (5 bases). Germline-derived CDR1 and CDR2 are SEHNR and FQNEAQ (reference sequence). The CDR3 sequence is 13 residues long. Trimming removed 9 bases from V and 5 bases from J, with 16 bases in between. This CDR3 is CASKAAGRTEAFF. The CDR3 DNA reads TGTGCCAGTAAGGCGGCAGGGCGAACTGAAGCTTTCTTT.